This T cell receptor (beta chain) was documented in a study of shared clonotypes between healthy human individuals. This CDR3 is built from 15 residues. J was trimmed by 3 bases and V by 5 bases; bases with no gene match: 9. Germline CDR1 and CDR2: LNHDA and SQIVND (reference sequence). CD45RO-negative, CCR7-positively selected cells formed the naive CD8 fraction, excluding terminally differentiated effector memory CD45RA+ cells. Execution of the assay was at deep level. Assay used: immunoSEQ multiplex PCR; TCRdb lists only in-frame clones, some missing. In the table there are about 2.1 million clones, 93% of which are singletons.

Sequenced input: naive CD8+ T cells from PBMCs. The chain uses TRBV19 and TRBJ2-7; 8 bases fit TRBD1. The clonotype was recovered from a man aged 18 to 30 in good health. Some clones in this sample may be carry-over from other donors' samples. The CDR3 DNA reads TGTGCCAGTAGTCCCGCCGGGACAGGTTTCTACGAGCAGTACTTC. This sequence encodes CASSPAGTGFYEQYF.